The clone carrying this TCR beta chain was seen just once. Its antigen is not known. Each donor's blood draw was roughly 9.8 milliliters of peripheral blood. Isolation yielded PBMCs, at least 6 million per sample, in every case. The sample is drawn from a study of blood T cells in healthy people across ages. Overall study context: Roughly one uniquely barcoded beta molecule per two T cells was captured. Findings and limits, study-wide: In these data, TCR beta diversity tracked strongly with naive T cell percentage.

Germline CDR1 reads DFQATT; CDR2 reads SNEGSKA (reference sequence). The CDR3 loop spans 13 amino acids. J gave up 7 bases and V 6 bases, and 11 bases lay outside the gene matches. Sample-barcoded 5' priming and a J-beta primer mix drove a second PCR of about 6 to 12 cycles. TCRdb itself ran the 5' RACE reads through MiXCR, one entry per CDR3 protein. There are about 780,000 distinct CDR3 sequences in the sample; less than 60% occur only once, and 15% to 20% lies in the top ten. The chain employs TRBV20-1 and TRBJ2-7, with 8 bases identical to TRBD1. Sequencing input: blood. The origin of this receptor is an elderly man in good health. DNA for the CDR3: TGCAGTGCACTAGGACAGGGTTTTGGGGAGCAGTACTTC. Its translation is CSALGQGFGEQYF.